What follows is one TCR beta chain and its context. The target antigen is unknown. Healthy people donating bone marrow made up the donors. This entry comes from a study of cytomegalovirus exposure and HLA in healthy donors. Study results and caveats: By HLA locus, TCR association rates varied in a later analysis, with DRB1 showing the most and HLA-C the fewest. In a later analysis, at a false discovery rate of 0.05, fewer than 20,000 TCR beta sequences were associated with HLA alleles.

PCR used 60 Vbeta primers and 13 Jbeta primers. Repertoires were generated with immunoSEQ multiplex PCR, while TCRdb's copy carries only in-frame clones and drops some. The sample has about 190,000 clones, 74% seen once. Between the trimmed V and J ends, which lost 5 bases and 1 base, there was a span of 18 bases. The germline CDR1 and CDR2 sequences are SEHNR and FQNEAQ (reference sequence). The CDR3 totals 17 residues. This sequence was found in a woman in her 30s in good health and CMV-seropositive. V is TRBV7-9 and J is TRBJ2-4; D gene uncertain. Sequenced sample: PBMCs. The CDR3 reads CASSPLKSVDAKNIQYF. The DNA for the CDR3 is TGTGCCAGCAGCCCGTTGAAGAGTGTAGATGCCAAAAACATTCAGTACTTC.